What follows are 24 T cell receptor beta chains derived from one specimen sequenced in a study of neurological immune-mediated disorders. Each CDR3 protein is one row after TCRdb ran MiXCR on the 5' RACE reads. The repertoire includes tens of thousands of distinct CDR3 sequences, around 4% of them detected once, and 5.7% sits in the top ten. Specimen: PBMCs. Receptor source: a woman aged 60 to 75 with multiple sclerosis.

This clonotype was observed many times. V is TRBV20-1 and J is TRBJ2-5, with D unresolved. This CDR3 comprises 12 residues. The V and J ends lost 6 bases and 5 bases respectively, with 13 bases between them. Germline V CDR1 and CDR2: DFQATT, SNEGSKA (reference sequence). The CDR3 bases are TGCAGTGCCGACCGGCCCCCTGAGACCCAGTACTTC. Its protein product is CSADRPPETQYF.

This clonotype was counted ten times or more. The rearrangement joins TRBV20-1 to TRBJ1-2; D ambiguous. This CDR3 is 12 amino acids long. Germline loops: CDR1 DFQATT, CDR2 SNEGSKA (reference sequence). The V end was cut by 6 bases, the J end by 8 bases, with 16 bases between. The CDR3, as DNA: TGCAGTGCCCCTCCGGGGAGCGAGGGCTACACCTTC. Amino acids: CSAPPGSEGYTF.

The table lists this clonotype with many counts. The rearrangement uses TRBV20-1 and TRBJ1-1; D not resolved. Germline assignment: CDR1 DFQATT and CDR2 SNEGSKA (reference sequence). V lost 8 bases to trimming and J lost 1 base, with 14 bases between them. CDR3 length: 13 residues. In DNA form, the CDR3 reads TGCAGTCCCCGCCGTGGAGGGAACACTGAAGCTTTCTTT. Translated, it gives CSPRRGGNTEAFF.

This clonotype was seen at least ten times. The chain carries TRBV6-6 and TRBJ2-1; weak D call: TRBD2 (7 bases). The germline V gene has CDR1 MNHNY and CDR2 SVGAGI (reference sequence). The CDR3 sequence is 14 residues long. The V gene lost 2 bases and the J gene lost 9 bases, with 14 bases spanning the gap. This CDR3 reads CASSYLGGGGEQFF. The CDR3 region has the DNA TGTGCCAGCAGTTACCTAGGGGGGGGCGGTGAGCAGTTCTTC.

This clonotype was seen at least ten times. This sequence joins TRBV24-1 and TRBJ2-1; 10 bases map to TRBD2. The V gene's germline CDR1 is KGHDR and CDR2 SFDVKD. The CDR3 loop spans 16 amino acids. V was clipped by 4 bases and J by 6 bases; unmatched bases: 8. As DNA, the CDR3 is TGTGCCACCAGTGAGGCCGGGACTAGCGTAGGCAATGAGCAGTTCTTC. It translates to CATSEAGTSVGNEQFF.

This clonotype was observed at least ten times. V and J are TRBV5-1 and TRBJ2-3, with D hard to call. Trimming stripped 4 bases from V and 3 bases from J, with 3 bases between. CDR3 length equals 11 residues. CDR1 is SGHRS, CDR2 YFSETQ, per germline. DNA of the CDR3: TGCGCCAGCAGCCAGACAGATACGCAGTATTTT. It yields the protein CASSQTDTQYF.

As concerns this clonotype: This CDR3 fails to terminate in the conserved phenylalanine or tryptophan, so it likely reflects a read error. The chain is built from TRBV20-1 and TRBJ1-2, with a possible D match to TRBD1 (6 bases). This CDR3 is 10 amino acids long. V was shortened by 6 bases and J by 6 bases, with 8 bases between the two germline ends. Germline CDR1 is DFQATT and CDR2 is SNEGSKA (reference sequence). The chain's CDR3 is CSANRDGYTI. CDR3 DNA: TGCAGTGCAAACAGGGATGGCTACACCATC.

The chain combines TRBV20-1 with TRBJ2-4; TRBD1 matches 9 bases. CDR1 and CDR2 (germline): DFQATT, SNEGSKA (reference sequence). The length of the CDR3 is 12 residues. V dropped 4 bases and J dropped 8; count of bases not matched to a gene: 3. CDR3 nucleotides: TGCAGTGCTAAGGACAGGGGTGACATTCAGTACTTC. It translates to CSAKDRGDIQYF.

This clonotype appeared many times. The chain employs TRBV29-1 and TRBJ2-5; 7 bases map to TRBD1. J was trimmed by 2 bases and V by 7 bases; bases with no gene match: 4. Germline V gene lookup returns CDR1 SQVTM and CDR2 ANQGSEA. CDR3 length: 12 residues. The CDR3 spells CSAGQTQETQYF. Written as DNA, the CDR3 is TGCAGCGCGGGACAGACACAAGAGACCCAGTACTTC.

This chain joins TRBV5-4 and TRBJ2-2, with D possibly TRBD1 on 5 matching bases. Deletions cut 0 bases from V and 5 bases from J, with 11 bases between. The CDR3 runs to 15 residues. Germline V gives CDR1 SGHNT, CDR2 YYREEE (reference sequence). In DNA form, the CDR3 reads TGTGCCAGCAGCTTGGACTCAAGGGGAACCGGGGAGCTGTTTTTT. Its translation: CASSLDSRGTGELFF.

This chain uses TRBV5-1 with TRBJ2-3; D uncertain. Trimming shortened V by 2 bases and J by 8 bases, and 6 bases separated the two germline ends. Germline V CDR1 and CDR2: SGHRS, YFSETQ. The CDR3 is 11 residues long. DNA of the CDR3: TGCGCCAGCAGCTTCTCGGGTACGCAGTATTTT. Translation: CASSFSGTQYF.

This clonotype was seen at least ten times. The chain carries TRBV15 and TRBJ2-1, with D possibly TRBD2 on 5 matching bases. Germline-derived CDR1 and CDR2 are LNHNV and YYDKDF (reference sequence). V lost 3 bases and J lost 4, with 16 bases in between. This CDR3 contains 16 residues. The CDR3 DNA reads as TGTGCCACCAGCAGTTCTGTTAGGGAGTATTACAATGAGCAGTTCTTC. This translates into CATSSSVREYYNEQFF.

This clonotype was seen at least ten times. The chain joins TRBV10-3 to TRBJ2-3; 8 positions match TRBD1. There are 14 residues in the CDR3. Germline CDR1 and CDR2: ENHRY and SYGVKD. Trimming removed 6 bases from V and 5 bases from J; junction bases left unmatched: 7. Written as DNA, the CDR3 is TGTGCCATCAGGCCCGGGACAGGAAAAGATACGCAGTATTTT. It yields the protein CAIRPGTGKDTQYF.

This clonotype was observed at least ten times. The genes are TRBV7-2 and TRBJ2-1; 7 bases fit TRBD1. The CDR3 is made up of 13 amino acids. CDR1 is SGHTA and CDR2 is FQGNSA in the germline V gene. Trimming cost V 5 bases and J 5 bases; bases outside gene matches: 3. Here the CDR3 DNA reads TGTGCCAGCAGCCTCGGACAGGACAATGAGCAGTTCTTC. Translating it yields CASSLGQDNEQFF.

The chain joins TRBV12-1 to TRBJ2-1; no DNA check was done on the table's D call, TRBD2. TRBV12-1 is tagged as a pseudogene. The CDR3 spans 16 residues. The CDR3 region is CASSPEWASISDEQFF. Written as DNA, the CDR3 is TGTGCCAGCAGCCCGGAGTGGGCCTCAATTAGCGATGAGCAGTTCTTC.

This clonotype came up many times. CDR3 residues: CSATAHYEQFF. The CDR3 coding sequence is TGCAGTGCGACAGCGCACTATGAGCAGTTCTTC. The genes are TRBV20-1 and TRBJ2-1; possible D gene TRBD1, 5 bases. Deletions cut 6 bases from V and 8 bases from J, with 11 bases between. The CDR3 runs 11 residues. CDR1 and CDR2 (germline): DFQATT, SNEGSKA (reference sequence).

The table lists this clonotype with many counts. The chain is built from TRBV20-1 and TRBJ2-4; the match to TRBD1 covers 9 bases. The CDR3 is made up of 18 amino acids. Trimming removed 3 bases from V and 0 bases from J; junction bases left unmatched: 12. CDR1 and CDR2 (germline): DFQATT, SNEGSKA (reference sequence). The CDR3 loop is CSARDRGLENLAKNIQYF. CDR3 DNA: TGCAGTGCTAGGGACAGGGGATTGGAAAACCTAGCCAAAAACATTCAGTACTTC.

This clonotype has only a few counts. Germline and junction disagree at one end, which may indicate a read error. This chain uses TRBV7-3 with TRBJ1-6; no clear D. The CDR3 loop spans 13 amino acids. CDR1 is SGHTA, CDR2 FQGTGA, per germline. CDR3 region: CASSLDGSSPLNF. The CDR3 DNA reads TGTGCCAGCAGCTTGGATGGTAGTTCACCCCTCAACTTT.

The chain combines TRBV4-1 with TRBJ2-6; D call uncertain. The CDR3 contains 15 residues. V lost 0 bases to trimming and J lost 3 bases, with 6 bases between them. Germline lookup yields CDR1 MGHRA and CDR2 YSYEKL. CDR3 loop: CASSQDGNGANVLTF. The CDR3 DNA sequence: TGCGCCAGCAGCCAAGATGGTAATGGGGCCAACGTCCTGACTTTC.

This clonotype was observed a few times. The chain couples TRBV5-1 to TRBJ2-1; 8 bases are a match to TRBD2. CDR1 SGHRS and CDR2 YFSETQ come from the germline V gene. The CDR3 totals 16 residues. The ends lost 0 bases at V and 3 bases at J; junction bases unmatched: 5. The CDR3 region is CASSLVDSGDYNEQFF. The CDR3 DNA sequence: TGCGCCAGCAGCTTGGTCGATAGCGGGGACTACAATGAGCAGTTCTTC.

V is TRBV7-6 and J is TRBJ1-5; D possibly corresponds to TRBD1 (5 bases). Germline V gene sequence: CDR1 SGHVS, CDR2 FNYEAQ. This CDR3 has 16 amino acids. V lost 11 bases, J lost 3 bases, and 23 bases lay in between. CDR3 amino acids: CAGLLGGQGDNQPQHF. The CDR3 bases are TGTGCCGGCCTATTGGGTGGGCAGGGAGACAATCAGCCCCAGCATTTT.

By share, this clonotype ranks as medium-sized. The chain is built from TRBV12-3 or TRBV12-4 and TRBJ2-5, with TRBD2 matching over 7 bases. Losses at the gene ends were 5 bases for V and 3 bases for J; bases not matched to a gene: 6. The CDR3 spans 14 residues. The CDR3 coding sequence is TGTGCCAGCAGTAGGGACTACCGGAAAGAGACCCAGTACTTC. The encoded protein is CASSRDYRKETQYF.

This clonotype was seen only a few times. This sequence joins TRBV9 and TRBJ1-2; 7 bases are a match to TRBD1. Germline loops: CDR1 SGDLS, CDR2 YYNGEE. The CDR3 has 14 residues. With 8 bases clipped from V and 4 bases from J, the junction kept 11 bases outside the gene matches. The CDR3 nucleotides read TGTGCCAGTAGCTCAACGACAGGGACCTATGGCTACACCTTC. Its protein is CASSSTTGTYGYTF.

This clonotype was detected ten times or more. CDR3 loop: CAITGTGGSYGYTF. The CDR3 bases are TGTGCCATCACCGGGACAGGGGGCAGCTATGGCTACACCTTC. The gene calls are TRBV10-3 and TRBJ1-2, with 12 bases lining up with TRBD1. CDR1 is ENHRY and CDR2 is SYGVKD in the germline V gene. This CDR3 has 14 amino acids. The V and J ends lost 7 bases and 4 bases, in that order; junction bases with no gene match: 4.